This T cell receptor (beta chain) was identified in a study of sequential checkpoint blockade in melanoma. Produced via immunoSEQ multiplex PCR; TCRdb's table is partial and in-frame only. The repertoire consists of about 19,000 clones, with roughly 66% occurring once and the leading ten covering roughly 20%. Trimming took 0 bases from V and 6 from J; bases not matched to a gene: 2. This CDR3 region has 13 residues. In germline, CDR1 is SGHDT, CDR2 YYEEEE. As for treatment: randomized to nivolumab then ipilimumab (arm A) or the reverse (arm B). V gene TRBV5-6 combines with J gene TRBJ1-1; 7 bases align to TRBD1. Sample: CD8+ T cells sorted from blood (inferred from file names), taken from a patient given nivolumab and ipilimumab in sequence. The sequence came from a human donor with melanoma. The CDR3 loop is CASSLVQGAEAFF. The CDR3 bases are TGTGCCAGCAGCTTGGTGCAGGGGGCTGAAGCTTTCTTT.